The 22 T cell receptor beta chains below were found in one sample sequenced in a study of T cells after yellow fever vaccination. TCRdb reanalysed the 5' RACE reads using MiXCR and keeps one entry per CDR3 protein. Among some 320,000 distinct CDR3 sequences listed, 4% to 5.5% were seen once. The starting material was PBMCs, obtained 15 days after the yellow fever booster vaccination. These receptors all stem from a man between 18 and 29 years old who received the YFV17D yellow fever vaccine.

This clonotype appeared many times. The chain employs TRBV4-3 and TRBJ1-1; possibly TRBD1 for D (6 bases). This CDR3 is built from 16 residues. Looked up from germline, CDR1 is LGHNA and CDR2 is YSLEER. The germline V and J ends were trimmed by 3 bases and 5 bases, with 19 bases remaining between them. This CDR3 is CASSHLRLWGATEAFF. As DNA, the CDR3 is TGCGCCAGCAGCCACCTCCGGTTATGGGGGGCTACTGAAGCTTTCTTT.

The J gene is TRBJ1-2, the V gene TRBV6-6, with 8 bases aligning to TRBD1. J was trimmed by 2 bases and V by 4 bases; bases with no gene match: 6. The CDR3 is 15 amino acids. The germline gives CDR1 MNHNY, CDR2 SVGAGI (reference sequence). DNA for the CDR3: TGTGCCAGCAGTTTGGACAGGGTGAGGAACTATGGCTACACCTTC. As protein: CASSLDRVRNYGYTF.

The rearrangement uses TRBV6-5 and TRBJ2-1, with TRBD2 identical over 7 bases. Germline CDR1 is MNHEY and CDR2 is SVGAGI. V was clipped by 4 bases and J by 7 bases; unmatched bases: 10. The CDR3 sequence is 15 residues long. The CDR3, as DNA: TGTGCCAGCAGTTCGGGGCAGCGGGGCGGTAATGAGCAGTTCTTC. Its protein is CASSSGQRGGNEQFF.

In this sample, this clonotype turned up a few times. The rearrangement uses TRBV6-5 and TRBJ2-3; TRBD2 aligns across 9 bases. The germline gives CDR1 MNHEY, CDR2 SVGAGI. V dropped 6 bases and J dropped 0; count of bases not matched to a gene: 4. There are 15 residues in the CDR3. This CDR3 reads CASSRLAGSTDTQYF. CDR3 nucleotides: TGTGCCAGCAGCCGCCTAGCGGGGAGCACAGATACGCAGTATTTT.

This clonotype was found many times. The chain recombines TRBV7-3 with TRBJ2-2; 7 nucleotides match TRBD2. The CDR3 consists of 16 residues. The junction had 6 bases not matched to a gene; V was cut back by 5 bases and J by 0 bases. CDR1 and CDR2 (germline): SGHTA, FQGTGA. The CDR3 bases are TGTGCCAGCAGCCTCATGGCGGGGGCGAACACCGGGGAGCTGTTTTTT. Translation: CASSLMAGANTGELFF.

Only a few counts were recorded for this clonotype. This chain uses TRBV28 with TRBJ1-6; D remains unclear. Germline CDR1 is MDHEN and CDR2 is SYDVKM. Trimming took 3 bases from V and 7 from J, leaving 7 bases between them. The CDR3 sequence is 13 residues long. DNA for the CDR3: TGTGCCAGCAGTTTGATCCGGAATTCACCCCTCCACTTT. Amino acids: CASSLIRNSPLHF.

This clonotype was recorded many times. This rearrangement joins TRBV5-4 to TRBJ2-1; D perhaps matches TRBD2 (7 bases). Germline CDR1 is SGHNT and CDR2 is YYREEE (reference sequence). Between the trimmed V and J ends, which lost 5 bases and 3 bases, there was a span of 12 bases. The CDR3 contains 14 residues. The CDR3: CASSSGGLYNEQFF. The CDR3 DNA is TGTGCCAGCAGTTCGGGGGGCCTCTACAATGAGCAGTTCTTC.

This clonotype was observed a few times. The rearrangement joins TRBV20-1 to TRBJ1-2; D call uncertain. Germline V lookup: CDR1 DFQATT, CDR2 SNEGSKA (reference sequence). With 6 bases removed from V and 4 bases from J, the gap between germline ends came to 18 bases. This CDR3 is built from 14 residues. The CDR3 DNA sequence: TGCAGTGCCAACACTTACAGCAGGATCTATGGCTACACCTTC. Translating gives CSANTYSRIYGYTF.

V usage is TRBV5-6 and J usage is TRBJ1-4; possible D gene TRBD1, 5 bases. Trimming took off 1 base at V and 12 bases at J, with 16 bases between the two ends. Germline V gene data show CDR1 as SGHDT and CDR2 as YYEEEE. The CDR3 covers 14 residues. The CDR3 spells CASSLWGGPVELFF. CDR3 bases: TGTGCCAGCAGCTTGTGGGGCGGGCCCGTGGAACTGTTTTTT.

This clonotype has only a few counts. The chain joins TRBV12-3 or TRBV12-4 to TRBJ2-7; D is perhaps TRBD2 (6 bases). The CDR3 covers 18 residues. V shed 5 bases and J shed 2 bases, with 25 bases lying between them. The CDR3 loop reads CASSPDPTSIAVTYEQYF. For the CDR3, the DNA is TGTGCCAGCAGTCCGGACCCCACCTCGATAGCGGTTACCTACGAGCAGTACTTC.

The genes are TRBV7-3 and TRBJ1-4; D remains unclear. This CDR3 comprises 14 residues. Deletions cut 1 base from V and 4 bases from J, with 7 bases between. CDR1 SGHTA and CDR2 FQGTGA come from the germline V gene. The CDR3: CASSLKESNEKLFF. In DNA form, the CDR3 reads TGTGCCAGCAGCTTAAAGGAGAGTAATGAAAAACTGTTTTTT.

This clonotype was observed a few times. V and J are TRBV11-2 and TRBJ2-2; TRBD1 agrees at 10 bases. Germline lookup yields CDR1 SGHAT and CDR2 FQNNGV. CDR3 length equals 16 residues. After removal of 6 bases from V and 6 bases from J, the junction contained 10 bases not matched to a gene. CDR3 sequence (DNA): TGTGCCAGCAGGCCACCGGGACAGGGGTTCGCCGGGGAGCTGTTTTTT. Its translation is CASRPPGQGFAGELFF. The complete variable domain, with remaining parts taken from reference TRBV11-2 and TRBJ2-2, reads EAGVAQSPRYKIIEKRQSVAFWCNPISGHATLYWYQQILGQGPKLLIQFQNNGVVDDSQLPKDRFSAERLKGVDSTLKIQPAKLEDSAVYLCASRPPGQGFAGELFFGEGSRLTVL.

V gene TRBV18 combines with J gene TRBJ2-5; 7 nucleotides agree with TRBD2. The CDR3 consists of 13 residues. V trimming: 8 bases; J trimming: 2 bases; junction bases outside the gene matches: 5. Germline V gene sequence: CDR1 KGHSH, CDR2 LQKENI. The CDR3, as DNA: TGTGCCAGCGCGGGGGACCTACAAGAGACCCAGTACTTC. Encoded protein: CASAGDLQETQYF.

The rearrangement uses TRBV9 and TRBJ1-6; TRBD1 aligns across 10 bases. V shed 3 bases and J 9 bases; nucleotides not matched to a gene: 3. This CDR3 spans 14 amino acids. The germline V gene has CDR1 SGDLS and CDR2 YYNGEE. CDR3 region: CASSGGDRGSPLHF. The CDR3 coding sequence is TGTGCCAGCAGCGGGGGGGACAGGGGTTCACCCCTCCACTTT.

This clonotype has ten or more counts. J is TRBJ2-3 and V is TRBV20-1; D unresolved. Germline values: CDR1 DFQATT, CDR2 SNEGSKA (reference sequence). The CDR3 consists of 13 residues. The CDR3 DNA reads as TGCAGCCCTTTCCAGACTAGCACAGATACGCAGTATTTT. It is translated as CSPFQTSTDTQYF.

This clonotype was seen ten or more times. The CDR3 coding sequence is TGTGCCAGCAGCCAAGTTGCGGGGGGTTCAAAGACCCAGTACTTC. As protein: CASSQVAGGSKTQYF. The V call is TRBV3-1, the J call TRBJ2-5; 8 nucleotides align to TRBD2. CDR1 and CDR2 (germline): LGHDT, YNNKEL (reference sequence). This CDR3 has 15 residues. V lost 1 base to trimming and J lost 6 bases; unmatched junction nucleotides: 7.

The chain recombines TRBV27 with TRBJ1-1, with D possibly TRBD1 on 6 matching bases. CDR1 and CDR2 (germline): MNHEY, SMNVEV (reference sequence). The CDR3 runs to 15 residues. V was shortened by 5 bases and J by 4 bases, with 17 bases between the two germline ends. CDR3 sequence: CASSPLQGLGTEAFF. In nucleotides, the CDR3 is TGTGCCAGCAGTCCCTTACAGGGATTGGGCACTGAAGCTTTCTTT.

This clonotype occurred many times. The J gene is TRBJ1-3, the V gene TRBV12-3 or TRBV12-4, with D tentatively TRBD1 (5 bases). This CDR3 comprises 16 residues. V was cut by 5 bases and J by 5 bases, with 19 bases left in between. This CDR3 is CASSPIREGPRNTIYF. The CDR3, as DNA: TGTGCCAGCAGTCCCATCAGGGAGGGACCAAGAAACACCATATATTTT.

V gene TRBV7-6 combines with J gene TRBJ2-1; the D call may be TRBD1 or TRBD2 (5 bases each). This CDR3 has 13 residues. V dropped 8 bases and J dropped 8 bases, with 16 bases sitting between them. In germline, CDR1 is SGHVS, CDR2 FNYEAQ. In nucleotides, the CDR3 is TGTGCCAGCTCCCAGAACTTGGGGGATGAGCAGTTCTTC. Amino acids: CASSQNLGDEQFF.

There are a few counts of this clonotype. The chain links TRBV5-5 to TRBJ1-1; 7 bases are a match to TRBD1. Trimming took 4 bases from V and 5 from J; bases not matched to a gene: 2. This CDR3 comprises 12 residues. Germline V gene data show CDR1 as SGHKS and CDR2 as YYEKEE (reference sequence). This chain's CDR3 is CASSGTVTEAFF. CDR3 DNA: TGTGCCAGCAGCGGGACAGTTACTGAAGCTTTCTTT.

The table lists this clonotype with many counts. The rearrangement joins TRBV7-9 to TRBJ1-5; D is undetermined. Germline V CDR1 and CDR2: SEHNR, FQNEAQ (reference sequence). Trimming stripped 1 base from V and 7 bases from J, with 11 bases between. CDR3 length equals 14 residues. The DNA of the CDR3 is TGTGCCAGCAGCTTAGGTTGGGCGTTCCAGCCCCAGCATTTT. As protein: CASSLGWAFQPQHF.

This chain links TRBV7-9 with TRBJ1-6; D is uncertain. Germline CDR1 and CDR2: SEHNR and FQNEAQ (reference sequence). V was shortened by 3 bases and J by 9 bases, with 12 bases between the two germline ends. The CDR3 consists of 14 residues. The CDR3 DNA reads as TGTGCCAGCAGCTTGTCGGGATCTCCTTCACCCCTCCACTTT. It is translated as CASSLSGSPSPLHF.